This T cell receptor (beta chain) was documented in a study of CD8 T cells in Susac syndrome (dated by TCRdb to the late 2010s). At the level of the whole study: Among the Susac syndrome patients who were sequenced, clinically active disease was present in roughly six and clinical remission was observed in eight or nine. At the time of blood withdrawal, Susac syndrome patients were either therapy-naive, taking corticosteroids (with some also receiving IVIg), or on IVIg alone. Whether CD8+ T cell activation and differentiation in Susac syndrome was antigen driven was tested using repertoire sequencing.

Overall results and qualifications from the work: No clonal expansion was detected in the CD4+ T cell repertoire of Susac syndrome patients. The number of individuals in the TCR sequencing and HLA analysis was recognized as being relatively small.

Peripheral blood CD8+ and CD4+ T cells from healthy donors, Susac syndrome patients and multiple sclerosis patients were profiled by high-throughput TCR beta sequencing. The Susac syndrome patients fulfilled recently defined diagnostic criteria for definite or probable disease. Bulk CD8+ and CD4+ T cells were purified by magnetic negative isolation, while CD8+ TEMRA cells were enriched using FACS. Blood was collected in EDTA tubes and processed within 24 hours, with PBMCs isolated through density gradient centrifugation. PBMCs intended for TCR sequencing were frozen in liquid nitrogen and were later thawed in a 37 degrees C water bath. Purity of sorted or isolated CD4+, CD8+ and CD8+ TEMRA cells was at least 90%. RNA was extracted with the RNeasy kit and 0.5 to 1 ug was reverse transcribed using random hexamers. The immunoSEQ multiplex PCR assay, covering 54 Vbeta and 13 Jbeta segments, was used to amplify TCR beta CDR3 regions. PCR amplification bias was corrected by using a synthetic template baseline for primer optimization and computational correction. Processing in the source paper ran as follows. Reads were annotated to V, D and J genes according to IMGT and were analyzed with immunoSEQ Analyzer, with only productive sequences retained. Clonality was computed as one minus Shannon entropy normalized by log2 of the number of productive unique sequences. For each patient and control, public and private clones were evaluated among the 100 most prevalent clones. Susac-specific clones were defined as absent from healthy and MS cohorts, around 970 published viral clones and other ImmuneACCESS disease sequences. TCRdb itself trimmed the public reads at Q25 with fastp, ran MiXCR and retained productive beta chains. Rows merge per CDR3 protein into single entries with the most common DNA and genes. These V and J calls derive from TCRdb rather than the authors' analysis. Counted in this sample were under 200,000 distinct CDR3 sequences; approximately 95% of them appeared once. In total, the top ten clones hold around 0.13% of the sample.

As concerns this clonotype: Its antigen target is currently unknown. Base-call qualities are not available, and no considerably larger clone is one nucleotide away.

The specimen was CD4+ T cells from PBMCs. The origin of this receptor is a human donor with Susac syndrome.

The CDR3 reads as follows: CAWRPGQGPYNEQFF. The sequenced DNA: TGTGCCTGGAGACCGGGACAGGGCCCCTACAATGAGCAGTTCTTC. The chain employs TRBV30 and TRBJ2-1, with 9 junctional bases fitting TRBD1. Reading from cysteine to phenylalanine, the CDR3 counts 15 amino acids. Only the CDR3 region is kept as DNA, spanning 45 bases read in frame from base 1. From the germline V gene (reference sequence), CDR1 is GTSNPN and CDR2 is SVGIG. Trimming leaves V shorter by 3 bases and J shorter by 2 bases, with the junction holding 5 bases beyond the gene matches.